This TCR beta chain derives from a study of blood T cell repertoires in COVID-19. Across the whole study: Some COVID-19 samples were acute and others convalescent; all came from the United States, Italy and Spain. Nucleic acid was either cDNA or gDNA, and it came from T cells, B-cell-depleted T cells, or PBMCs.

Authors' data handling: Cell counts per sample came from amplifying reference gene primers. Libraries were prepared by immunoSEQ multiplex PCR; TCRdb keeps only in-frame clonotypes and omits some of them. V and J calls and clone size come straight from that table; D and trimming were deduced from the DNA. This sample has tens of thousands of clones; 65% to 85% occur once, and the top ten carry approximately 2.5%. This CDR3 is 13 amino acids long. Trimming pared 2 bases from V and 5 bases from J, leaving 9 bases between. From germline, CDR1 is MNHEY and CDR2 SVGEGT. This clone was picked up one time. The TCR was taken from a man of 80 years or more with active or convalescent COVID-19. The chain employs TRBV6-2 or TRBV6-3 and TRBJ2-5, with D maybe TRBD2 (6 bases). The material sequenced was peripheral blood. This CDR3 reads CASSYRAGETQYF. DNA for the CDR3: TGTGCCAGCAGTTACAGGGCGGGGGAGACCCAGTACTTC.